Shown below are 17 T cell receptor beta chains from a single sample sequenced in a study of T cells expressing NK-cell markers (dated by TCRdb to the early 2020s). Preparation of the library involved 5' RACE. Sequenced using an Illumina HiSeq 2000. TCRdb reprocessed the reads; each CDR3 protein sequence makes one entry, and DNA is unavailable. This sample's clone table shows 500,000 to 700,000 distinct CDR3 sequences. The ten largest clones capture 3.5% to 4.5% of the sample. The specimen was blood T cells: a sorted CD56 or NKG2C T cell subset, CD4+ or CD8+ T cells, or bulk PBMC T cells (not recorded which). The receptors come from a young man in good health. Donor details come from another sample of the same person, matched by shared clones.

The CDR3 here is CASSRDRLNYGYTF. The gene calls are TRBV7-8 and TRBJ1-2; TCRdb names TRBD1, which stays unverified in the absence of DNA. The CDR3 runs 14 residues. Germline V gene lookup returns CDR1 SGHVS and CDR2 FQNEAQ.

The chain is built from TRBV12-3 or TRBV12-4 and TRBJ2-1; TCRdb returns TRBD1, unconfirmable since there is no DNA. This CDR3 region has 12 residues. This CDR3 reads CASSQPPGWQFF.

The chain joins TRBV24-1 to TRBJ2-1; TCRdb indicates TRBD2, and absent DNA this call remains unverified. CDR3 size: 16 residues. Germline values: CDR1 KGHDR, CDR2 SFDVKD. The CDR3 is CATSDFGTSGRNEQFF.

This rearrangement joins TRBV6-6 to TRBJ2-1; checking the TCRdb D call of TRBD1 is not possible without DNA. The length of the CDR3 is 12 residues. Per the germline V gene, CDR1 is MNHNY and CDR2 is SVGAGI (reference sequence). The CDR3 sequence is CASSREGDEQFF.

V and J are TRBV6-5 and TRBJ1-1. Per germline, CDR1 MNHEY and CDR2 SVGAGI. The CDR3 covers 13 residues. The chain's CDR3 is CASSSSGPGGAFF.

The CDR3 loop reads CASSSSNGETQYF. V gene TRBV6-1 combines with J gene TRBJ2-5; the D gene TCRdb calls, TRBD2, cannot be checked with no DNA. The germline CDR1 and CDR2 sequences are MNHNS and SASEGT. The CDR3 totals 13 residues.

This chain joins TRBV12-3 or TRBV12-4 and TRBJ1-4; TCRdb names TRBD1, which stays unverified in the absence of DNA. CDR3 size: 14 residues. This chain's CDR3 is CASSSDRGAEKLFF.

CDR3 in amino acids: CASSLFEGDNEQFF. The chain employs TRBV12-3 or TRBV12-4 and TRBJ2-1; as DNA is missing, the TRBD2 call by TCRdb cannot be tested. The CDR3 is 14 amino acids.

The J gene is TRBJ1-3, the V gene TRBV7-9; TCRdb's D call, TRBD1, is unchecked because there is no DNA. Per the germline V gene, CDR1 is SEHNR and CDR2 is FQNEAQ (reference sequence). The CDR3 loop spans 14 amino acids. The CDR3 sequence is CASSPPGSGNTIYF.

The chain carries TRBV5-6 and TRBJ2-3; the D gene TCRdb calls, TRBD1, cannot be checked with no DNA. Germline V gene data show CDR1 as SGHDT and CDR2 as YYEEEE. This CDR3 region has 17 residues. The chain's CDR3 is CASSLSLDRDRPDTQYF. The full variable domain, rest sourced from reference TRBV5-6 and TRBJ2-3, is DAGVTQSPTHLIKTRGQQVTLRCSPKSGHDTVSWYQQALGQGPQFIFQYYEEEERQRGNFPDRFSGHQFPNYSSELNVNALLLGDSALYLCASSLSLDRDRPDTQYFGPGTRLTVL.

J is TRBJ2-7 and V is TRBV27; the TCRdb call, TRBD2, lacks DNA for checking. CDR1 and CDR2 (germline): MNHEY, SMNVEV (reference sequence). There are 14 residues in the CDR3. The CDR3 protein is CASSPGTSWYEQYF.

The chain has TRBV28 and TRBJ2-4. Germline CDR1 and CDR2: MDHEN and SYDVKM. The CDR3 has 16 residues. The CDR3 here is CASSLWAGLGKNIQYF. The full variable domain, rest sourced from reference TRBV28 and TRBJ2-4, is DVKVTQSSRYLVKRTGEKVFLECVQDMDHENMFWYRQDPGLGLRLIYFSYDVKMKEKGDIPEGYSVSREKKERFSLILESASTNQTSMYLCASSLWAGLGKNIQYFGAGTRLSVL.

This rearrangement joins TRBV5-6 to TRBJ2-7; TCRdb returns TRBD1, unconfirmable since there is no DNA. The CDR3 loop spans 15 amino acids. Germline V lookup: CDR1 SGHDT, CDR2 YYEEEE. The CDR3 region is CASSPIRGEDYEQYF.

The rearrangement links TRBV10-3 to TRBJ2-3; TCRdb's assignment of TRBD2 cannot be checked, as there is no DNA. This CDR3 comprises 14 residues. Germline CDR1 ENHRY, CDR2 SYGVKD. The chain's CDR3 is CAISEAEHTDTQYF.

CDR3 sequence reads: CASSPTKTVSETQYF. The chain links TRBV12-3 or TRBV12-4 to TRBJ2-5; TCRdb's assignment of TRBD1 cannot be checked, as there is no DNA. The CDR3 has 15 amino acids.

The chain is built from TRBV12-3 or TRBV12-4 and TRBJ2-3; lacking DNA, the TRBD2 call made by TCRdb goes unchecked. This CDR3 has 13 residues. CDR3 residues: CASMASVEDTQYF.

The genes are TRBV5-1 and TRBJ2-1. The V gene's germline CDR1 is SGHRS and CDR2 YFSETQ. CDR3 length: 13 residues. CDR3 protein: CASSPTTRDEQFF.